This T cell receptor beta chain derives from a study of T cell responses to AZD1222 COVID-19 vaccine. Study-wide results and caveats: The study identified only a handful of AZD1222 recipients as seropositive at baseline. Regions 160-218 and 743-854 held dominance among vaccine-associated CD4 TCRs, which spanned spike.

Some clones are missing from TCRdb's copy, which holds only in-frame ones; the method was immunoSEQ multiplex PCR. The sample consists of about 120,000 clones, over 80% of them appearing once. Details on this clone: Its antigen is currently unknown.

Between the trimmed V and J ends, which lost 4 bases and 3 bases, there was a span of 15 bases. The CDR3 is made up of 15 amino acids. Per the germline V gene, CDR1 is SGHAT and CDR2 is FQNNGV. The source was peripheral blood, collected on day 0 of AZD1222 vaccination. This clonotype originated in an adult in good health. The V call is TRBV11-2, the J call TRBJ1-2; D remains ambiguous. The CDR3 region has the DNA TGTGCCAGCAGCTCCCCGAGGGAGGGAGACTATGGCTACACCTTC. Protein product: CASSSPREGDYGYTF.